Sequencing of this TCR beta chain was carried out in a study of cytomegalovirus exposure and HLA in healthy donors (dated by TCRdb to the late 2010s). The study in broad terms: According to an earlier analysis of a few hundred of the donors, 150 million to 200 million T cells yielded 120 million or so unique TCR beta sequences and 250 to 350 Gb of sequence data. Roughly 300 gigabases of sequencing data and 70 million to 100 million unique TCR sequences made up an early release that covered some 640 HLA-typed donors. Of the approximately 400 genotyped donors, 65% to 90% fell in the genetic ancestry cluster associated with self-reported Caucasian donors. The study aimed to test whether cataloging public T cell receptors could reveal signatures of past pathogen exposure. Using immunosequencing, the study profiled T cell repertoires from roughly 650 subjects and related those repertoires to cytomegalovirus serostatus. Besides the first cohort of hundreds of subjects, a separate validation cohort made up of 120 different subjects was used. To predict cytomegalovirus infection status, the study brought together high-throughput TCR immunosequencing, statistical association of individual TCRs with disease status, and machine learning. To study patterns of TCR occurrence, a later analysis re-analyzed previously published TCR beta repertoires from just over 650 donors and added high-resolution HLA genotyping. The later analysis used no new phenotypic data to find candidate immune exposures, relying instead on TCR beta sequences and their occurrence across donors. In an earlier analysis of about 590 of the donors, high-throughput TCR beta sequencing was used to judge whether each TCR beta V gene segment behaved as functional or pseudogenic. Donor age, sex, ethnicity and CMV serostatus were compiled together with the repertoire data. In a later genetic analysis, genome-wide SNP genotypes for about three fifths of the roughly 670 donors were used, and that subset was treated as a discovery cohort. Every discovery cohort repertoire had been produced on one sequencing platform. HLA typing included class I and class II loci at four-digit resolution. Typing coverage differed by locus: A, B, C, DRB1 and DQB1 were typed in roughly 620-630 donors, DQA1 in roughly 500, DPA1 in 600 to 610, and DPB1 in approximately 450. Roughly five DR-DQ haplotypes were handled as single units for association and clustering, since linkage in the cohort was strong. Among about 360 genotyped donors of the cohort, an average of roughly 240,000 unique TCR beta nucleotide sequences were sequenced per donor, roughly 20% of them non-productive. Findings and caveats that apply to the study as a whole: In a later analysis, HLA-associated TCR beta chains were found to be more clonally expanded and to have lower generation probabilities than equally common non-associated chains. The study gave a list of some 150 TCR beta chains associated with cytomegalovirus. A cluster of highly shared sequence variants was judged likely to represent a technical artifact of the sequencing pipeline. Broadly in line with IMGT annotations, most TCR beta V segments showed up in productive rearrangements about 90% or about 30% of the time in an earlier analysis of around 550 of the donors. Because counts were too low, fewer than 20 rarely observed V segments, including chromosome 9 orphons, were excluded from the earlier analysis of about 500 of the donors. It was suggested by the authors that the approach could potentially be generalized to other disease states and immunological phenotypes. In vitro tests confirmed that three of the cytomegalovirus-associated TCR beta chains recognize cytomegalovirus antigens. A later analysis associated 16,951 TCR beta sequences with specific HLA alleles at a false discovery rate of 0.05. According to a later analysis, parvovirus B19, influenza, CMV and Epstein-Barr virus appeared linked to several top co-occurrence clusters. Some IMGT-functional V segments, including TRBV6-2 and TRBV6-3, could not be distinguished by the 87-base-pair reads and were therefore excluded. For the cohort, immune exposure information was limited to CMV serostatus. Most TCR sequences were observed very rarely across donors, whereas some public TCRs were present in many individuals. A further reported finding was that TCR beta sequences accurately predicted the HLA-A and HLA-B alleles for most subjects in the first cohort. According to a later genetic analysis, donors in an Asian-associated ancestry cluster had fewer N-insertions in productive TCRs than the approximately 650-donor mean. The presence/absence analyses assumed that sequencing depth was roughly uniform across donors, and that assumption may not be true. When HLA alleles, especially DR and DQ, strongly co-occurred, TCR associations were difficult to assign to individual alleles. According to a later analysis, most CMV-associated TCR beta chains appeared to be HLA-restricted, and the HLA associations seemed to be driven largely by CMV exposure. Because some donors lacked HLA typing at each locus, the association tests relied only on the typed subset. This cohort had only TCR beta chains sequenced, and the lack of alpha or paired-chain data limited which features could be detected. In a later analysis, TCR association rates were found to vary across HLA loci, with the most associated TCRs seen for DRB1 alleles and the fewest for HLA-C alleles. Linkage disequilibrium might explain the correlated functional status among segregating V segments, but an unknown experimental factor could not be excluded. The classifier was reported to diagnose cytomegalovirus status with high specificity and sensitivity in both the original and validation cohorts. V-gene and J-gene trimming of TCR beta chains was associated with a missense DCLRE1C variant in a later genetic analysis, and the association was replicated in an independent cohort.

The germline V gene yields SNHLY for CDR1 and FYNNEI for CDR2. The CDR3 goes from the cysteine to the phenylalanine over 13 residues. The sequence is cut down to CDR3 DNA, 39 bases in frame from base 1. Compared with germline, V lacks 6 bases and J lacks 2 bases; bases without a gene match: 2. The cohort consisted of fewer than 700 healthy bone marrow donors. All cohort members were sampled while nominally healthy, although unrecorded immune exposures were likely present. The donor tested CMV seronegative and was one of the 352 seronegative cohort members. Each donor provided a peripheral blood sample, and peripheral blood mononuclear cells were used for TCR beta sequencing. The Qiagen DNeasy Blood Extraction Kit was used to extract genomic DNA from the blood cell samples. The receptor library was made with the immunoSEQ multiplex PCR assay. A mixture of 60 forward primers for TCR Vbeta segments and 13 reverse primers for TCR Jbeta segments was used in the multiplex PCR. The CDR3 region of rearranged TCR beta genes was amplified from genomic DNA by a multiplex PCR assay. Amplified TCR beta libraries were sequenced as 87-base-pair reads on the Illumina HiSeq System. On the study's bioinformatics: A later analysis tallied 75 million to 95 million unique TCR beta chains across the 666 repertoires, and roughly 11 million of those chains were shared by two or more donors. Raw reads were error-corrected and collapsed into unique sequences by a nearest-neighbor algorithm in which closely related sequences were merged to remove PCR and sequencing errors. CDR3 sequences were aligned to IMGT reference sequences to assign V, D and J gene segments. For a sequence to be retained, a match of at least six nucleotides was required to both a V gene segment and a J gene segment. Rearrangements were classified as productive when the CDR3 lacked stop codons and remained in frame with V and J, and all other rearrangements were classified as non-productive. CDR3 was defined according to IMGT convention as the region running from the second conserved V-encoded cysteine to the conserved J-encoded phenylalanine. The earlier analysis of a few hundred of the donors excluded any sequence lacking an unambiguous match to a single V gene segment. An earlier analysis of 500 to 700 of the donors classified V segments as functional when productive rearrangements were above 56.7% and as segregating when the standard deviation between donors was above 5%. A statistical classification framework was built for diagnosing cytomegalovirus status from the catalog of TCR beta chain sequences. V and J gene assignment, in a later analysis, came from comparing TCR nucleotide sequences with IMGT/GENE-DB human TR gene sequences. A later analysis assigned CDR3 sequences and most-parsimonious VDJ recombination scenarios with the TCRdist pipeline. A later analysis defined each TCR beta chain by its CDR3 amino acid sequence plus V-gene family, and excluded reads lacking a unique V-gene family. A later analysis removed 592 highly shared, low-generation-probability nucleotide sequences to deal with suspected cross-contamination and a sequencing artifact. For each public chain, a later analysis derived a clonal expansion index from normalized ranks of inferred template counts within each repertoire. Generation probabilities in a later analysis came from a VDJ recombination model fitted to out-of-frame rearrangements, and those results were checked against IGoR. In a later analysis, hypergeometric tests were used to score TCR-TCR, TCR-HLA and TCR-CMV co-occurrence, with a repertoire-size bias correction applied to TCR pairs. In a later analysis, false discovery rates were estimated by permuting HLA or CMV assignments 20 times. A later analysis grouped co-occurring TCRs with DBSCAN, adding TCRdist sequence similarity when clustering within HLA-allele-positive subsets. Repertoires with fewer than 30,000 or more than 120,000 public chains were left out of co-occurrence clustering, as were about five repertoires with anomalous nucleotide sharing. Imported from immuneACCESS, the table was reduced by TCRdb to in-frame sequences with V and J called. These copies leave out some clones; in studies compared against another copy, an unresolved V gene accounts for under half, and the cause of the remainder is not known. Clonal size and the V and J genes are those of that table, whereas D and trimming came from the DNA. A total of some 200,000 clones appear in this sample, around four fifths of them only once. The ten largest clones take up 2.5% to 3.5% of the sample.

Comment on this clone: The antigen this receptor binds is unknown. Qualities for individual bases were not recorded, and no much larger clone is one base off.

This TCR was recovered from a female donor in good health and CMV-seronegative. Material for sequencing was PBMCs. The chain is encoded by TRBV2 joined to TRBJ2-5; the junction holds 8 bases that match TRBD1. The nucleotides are TGTGCCAGCAGGGGACAGGCTCAAGAGACCCAGTACTTC. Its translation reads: CASRGQAQETQYF.